The TCR beta chain under discussion was sequenced for a study of T cells in women clearing cervical HPV infection. Assay used: immunoSEQ multiplex PCR; TCRdb lists only in-frame clones, some missing. The ten top clones account for 6.6%, within a sample of about 25,000 clones. Whole-study results and caveats: Repertoire richness, not evenness, was significantly elevated in CIN3+ cases versus controls. Richness plus V gene abundances separated cases from controls with AUC around 0.8.

Notes on this clone: The antigen is not known.

The sequencing sample was made of blood buffy coat. The TCR sequence derives from a woman between 18 and 75 years old with a cervical HPV16 infection that either progressed to CIN3+ or cleared (not recorded which).

CDR3 loop: CASSQAGLRSGSRTEAFF. The covered CDR3 bases are TGTGCCAGCAGCCAAGCGGGACTCCGGAGTGGCAGTCGCACTGAA. V is TRBV14 and J is TRBJ1-1, with D possibly being TRBD1 (5 bases). The observed sequence ends 3 residues before the CDR3 terminus, with the missing tail filled in from the germline J gene. The CDR3 runs 18 residues. V was pared by 1 base and J by 4 bases, with 22 bases between. Germline V gives CDR1 SGHDN, CDR2 FVKESK.